These 5 T cell receptor beta chains came from one sample sequenced in a study of blood T cell repertoires in COVID-19. Method: immunoSEQ multiplex PCR; TCRdb's copy keeps in-frame clones and lacks some. The profile shows approximately 440,000 clones, approximately 86% of them singletons. The sample consisted of PBMCs or T cells enriched from blood (not recorded which). All receptors come from a woman aged 18-35 years who had recovered from COVID-19.

The V and J genes are TRBV2 and TRBJ2-7; TRBD1 aligns across 7 bases. V was pared by 3 bases and J by 3 bases, with 5 bases of the junction left unmatched. The V gene's germline CDR1 is SNHLY and CDR2 FYNNEI. This CDR3 comprises 14 residues. CDR3 sequence reads: CASSDGRGNYEQYF. CDR3 nucleotide sequence: TGTGCCAGCAGTGATGGCAGGGGGAACTACGAGCAGTACTTC.

This chain joins TRBV30 and TRBJ2-7, with 10 bases aligning to TRBD1. The CDR3 contains 14 residues. J lost 2 bases, V lost 2 bases, and 3 bases had no gene match. The germline V gene has CDR1 GTSNPN and CDR2 SVGIG (reference sequence). The DNA of the CDR3 is TGTGCCTGGAGTTTGGACAGGGGGGCCTACGAGCAGTACTTC. Residues: CAWSLDRGAYEQYF.

CDR3 DNA: TGTGCCAGCAAAGCGGGAGGCAACTATGGCTACACCTTC. Its protein product is CASKAGGNYGYTF. V and J are TRBV6-4 and TRBJ1-2; no clear D gene. The CDR3 has 13 residues. Per germline, CDR1 MRHNA and CDR2 SNTAGT. V dropped 7 bases and J dropped 2 bases, with 11 bases sitting between them.

The chain recombines TRBV7-2 with TRBJ2-7, with 13 bases identical to TRBD2. V shed 5 bases and J 5 bases; nucleotides not matched to a gene: 6. This CDR3 has 15 residues. Germline V gene lookup returns CDR1 SGHTA and CDR2 FQGNSA. The CDR3 reads CASSEGLAGVNEQYF. DNA of the CDR3: TGTGCCAGCAGCGAAGGACTAGCGGGGGTTAACGAGCAGTACTTC.

The chain couples TRBV5-6 to TRBJ1-1, with D possibly TRBD1 on 5 matching bases. Deletions cut 5 bases from V and 7 bases from J, with 12 bases between. Germline V gives CDR1 SGHDT, CDR2 YYEEEE. The CDR3 loop spans 12 amino acids. Here the CDR3 reads CASSRAGLEAFF. CDR3 coding DNA: TGTGCCAGCAGTCGAGCAGGGCTTGAAGCTTTCTTT.